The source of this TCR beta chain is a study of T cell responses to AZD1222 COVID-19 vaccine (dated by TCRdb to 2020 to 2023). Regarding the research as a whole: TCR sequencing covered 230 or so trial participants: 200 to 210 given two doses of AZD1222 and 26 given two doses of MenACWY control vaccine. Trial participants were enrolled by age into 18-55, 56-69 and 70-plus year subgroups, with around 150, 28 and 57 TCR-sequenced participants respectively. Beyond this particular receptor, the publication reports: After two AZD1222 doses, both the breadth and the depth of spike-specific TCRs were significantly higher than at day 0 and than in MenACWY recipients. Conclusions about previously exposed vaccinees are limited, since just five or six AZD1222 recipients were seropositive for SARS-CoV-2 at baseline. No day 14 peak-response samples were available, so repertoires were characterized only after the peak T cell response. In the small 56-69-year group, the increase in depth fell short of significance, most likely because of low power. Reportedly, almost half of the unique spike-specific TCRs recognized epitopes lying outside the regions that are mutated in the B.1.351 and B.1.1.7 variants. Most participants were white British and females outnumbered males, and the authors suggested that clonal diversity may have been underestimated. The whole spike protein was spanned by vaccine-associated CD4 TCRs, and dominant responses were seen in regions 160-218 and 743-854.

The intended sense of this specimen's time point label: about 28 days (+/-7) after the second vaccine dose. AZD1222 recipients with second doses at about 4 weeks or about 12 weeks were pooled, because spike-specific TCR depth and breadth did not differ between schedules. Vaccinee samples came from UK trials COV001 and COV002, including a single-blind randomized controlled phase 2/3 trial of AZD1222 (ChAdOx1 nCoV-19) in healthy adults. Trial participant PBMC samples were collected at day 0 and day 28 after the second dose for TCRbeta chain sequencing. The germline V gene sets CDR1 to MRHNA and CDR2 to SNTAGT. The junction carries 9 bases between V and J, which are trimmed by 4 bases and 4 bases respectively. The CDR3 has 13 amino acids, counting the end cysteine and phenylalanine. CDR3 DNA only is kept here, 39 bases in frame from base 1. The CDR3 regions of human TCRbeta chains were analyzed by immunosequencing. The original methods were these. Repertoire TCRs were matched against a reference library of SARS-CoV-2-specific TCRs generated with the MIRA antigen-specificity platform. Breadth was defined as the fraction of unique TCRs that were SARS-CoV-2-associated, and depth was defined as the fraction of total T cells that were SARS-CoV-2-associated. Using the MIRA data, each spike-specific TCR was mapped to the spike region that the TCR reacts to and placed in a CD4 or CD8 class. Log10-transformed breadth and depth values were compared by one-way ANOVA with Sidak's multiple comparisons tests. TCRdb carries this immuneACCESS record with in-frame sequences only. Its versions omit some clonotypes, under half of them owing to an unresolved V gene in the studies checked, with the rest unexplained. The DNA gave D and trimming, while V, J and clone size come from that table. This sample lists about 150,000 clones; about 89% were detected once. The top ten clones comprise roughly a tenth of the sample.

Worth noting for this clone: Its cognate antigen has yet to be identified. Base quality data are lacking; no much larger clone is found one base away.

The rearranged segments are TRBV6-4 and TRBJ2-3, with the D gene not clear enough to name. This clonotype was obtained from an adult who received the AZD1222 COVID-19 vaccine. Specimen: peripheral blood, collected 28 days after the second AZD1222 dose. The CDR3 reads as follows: CASSARVADTQYF. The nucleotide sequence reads TGTGCCAGCAGTGCCCGGGTAGCAGATACGCAGTATTTT.